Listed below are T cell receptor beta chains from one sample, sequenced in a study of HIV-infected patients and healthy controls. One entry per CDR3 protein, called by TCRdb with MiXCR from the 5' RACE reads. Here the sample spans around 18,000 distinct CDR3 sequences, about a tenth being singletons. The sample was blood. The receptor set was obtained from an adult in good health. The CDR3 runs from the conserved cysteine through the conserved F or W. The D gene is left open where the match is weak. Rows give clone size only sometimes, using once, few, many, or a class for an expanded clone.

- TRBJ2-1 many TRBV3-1 CASSQVLSDASEQFF TGTGCCAGCAGCCAGGTACTCTCAGATGCGAGTGAGCAGTTCTTC
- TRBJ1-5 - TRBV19 CASQTGNSNQPQHF TGTGCCAGTCAGACGGGGAATAGCAATCAGCCCCAGCATTTT
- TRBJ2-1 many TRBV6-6 CASSFPDSAEQFF TGTGCCAGCAGTTTTCCCGATAGCGCTGAGCAGTTCTTC
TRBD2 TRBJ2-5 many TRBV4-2 CASSQPLAGETQYF TGTGCCAGCAGCCAACCCCTAGCGGGAGAGACCCAGTACTTC
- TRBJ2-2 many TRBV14 CASSLGATNTGELFF TGTGCCAGCAGCCTAGGAGCGACGAACACCGGGGAGCTGTTTTTT
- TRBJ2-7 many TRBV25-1 CASSEYRGYGGAYEQYF TGTGCCAGCAGTGAATATAGGGGTTACGGGGGAGCCTACGAGCAGTACTTC
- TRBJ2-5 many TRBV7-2 CASSLEGRSETQYF TGTGCCAGCAGCTTAGAGGGACGGTCAGAGACCCAGTACTTC
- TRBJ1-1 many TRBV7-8 CASNPTEVNTEAFF TGTGCCAGCAACCCTACGGAGGTAAACACTGAAGCTTTCTTT
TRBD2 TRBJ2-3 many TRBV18 CASSPRDGRSTDTQYF TGTGCCAGCTCACCACGGGACGGGAGGTCCACAGATACGCAGTATTTT
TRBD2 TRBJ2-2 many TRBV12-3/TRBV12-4 CASSFGLGSAGELFF TGTGCCAGCAGTTTCGGACTAGGGTCTGCCGGGGAGCTGTTTTTT
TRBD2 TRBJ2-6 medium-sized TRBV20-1 CSAKELARGSGANVLTF TGCAGTGCTAAAGAACTAGCGCGGGGCTCTGGGGCCAACGTCCTGACTTTC